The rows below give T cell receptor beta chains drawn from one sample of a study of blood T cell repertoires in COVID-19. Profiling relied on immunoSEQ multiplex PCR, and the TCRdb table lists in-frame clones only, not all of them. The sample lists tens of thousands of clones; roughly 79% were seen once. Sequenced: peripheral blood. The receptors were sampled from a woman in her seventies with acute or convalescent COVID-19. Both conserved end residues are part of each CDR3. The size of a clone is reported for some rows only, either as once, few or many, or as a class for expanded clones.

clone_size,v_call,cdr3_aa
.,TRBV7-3,CASSSDRGSTEAFF
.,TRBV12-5,CASGLGQGAINTEAFF
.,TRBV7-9,CASSRAGGSYNEQFF
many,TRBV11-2,CASSLTGTGPRSPLHF
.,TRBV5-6,CASSLDGQMYGYTF
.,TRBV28,CASSFSSSGSVGYEQYF
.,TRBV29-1,CSVAGSGNEKLFF
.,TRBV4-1,CASSLPLGGSSYNEQFF
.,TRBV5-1,CASGGLSYNEQFF
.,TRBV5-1,CASSADYDTQYF
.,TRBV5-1,CASSLGGPDEAFF
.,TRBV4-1,CASSPQGSTEAFF
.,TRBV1,CTSSQDRLVQPQHF
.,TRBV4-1,CASSQEIAGGRNIQYF
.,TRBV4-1,CASSRKRGYDTEAFF
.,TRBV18,CASSQMSGAIDTQYF
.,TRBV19,CASRGPRDTGELFF
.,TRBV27,CASSSTSGREETQYF
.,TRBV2,CASSGRASSYEQYF
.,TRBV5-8,CASSLGQAQETQYF
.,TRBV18,CASSIGSLQETQYF
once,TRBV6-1,CASSEGPLNQPQHF
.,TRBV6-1,CASGRARLNEQFF
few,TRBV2,CASHQQGDQPQHF
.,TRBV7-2,CASSLNSLYTEAFF
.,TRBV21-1,CASSQTTTLRFWDRGPDTQYF
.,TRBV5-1,CASSSGQGSYNEQFF
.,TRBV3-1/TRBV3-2,CASSPTSPAGKLFF
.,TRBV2,CASSGKWTGASYEQYF
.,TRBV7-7,CASSLPGTGQETQYF
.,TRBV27,CASSLWAVSSGIGKNIQYF
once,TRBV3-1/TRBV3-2,CASSQGPGDNQPQHF
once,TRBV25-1,CASSAAGGHGYTF
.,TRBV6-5,CASRQGPNTEAFF
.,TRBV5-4,CASRDGLAGVYEQYF